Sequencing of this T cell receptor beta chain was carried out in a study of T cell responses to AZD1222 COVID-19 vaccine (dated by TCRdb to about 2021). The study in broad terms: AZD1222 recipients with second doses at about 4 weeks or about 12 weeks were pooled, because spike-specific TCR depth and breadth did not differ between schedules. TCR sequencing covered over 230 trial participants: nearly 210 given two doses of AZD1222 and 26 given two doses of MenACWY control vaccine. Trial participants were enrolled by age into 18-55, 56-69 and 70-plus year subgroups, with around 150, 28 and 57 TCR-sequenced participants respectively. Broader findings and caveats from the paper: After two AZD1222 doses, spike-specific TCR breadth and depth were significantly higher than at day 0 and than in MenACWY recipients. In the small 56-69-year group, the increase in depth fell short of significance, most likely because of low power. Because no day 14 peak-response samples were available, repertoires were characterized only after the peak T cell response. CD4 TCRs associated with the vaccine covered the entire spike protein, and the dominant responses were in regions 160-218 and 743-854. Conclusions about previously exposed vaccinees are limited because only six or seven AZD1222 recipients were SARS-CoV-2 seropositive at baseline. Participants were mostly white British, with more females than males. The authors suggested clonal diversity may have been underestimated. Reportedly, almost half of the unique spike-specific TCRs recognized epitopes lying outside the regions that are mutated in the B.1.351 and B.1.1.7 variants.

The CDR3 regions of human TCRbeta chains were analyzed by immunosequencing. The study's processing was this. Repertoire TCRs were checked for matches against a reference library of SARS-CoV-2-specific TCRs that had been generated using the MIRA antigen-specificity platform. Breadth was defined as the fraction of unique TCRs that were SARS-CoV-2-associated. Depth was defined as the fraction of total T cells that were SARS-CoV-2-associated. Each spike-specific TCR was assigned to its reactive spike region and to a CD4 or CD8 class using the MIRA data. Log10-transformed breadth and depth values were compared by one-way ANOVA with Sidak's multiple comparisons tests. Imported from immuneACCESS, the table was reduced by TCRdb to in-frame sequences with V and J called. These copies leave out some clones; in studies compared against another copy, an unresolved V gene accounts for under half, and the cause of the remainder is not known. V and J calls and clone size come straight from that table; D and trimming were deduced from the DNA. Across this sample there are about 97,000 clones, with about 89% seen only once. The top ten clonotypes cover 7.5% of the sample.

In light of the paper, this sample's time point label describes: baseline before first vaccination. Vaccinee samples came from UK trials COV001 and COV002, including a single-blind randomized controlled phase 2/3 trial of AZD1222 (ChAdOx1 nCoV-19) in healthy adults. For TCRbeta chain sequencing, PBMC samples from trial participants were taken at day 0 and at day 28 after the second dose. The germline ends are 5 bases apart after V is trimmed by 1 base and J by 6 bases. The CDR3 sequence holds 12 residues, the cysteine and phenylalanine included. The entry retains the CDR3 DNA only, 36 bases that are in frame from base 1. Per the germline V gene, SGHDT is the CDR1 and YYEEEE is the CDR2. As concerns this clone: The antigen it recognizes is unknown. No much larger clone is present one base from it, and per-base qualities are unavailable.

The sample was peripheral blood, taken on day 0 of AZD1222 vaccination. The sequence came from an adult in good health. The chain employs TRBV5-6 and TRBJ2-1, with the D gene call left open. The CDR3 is CASSLPGNEQFF. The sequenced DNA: TGTGCCAGCAGCTTGCCGGGCAATGAGCAGTTCTTC.